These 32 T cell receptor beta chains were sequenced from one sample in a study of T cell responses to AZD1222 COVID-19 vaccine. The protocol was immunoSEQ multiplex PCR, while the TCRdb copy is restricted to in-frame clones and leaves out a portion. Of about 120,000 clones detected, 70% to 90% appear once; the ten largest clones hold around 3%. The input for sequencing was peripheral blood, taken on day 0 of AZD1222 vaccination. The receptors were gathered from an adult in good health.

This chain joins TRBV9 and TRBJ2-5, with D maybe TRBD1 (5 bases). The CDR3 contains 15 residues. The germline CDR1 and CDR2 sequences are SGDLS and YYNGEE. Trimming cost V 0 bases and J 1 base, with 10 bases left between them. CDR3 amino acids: CASSVEGNSQETQYF. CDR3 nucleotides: TGTGCCAGCAGCGTAGAGGGGAATAGCCAAGAGACCCAGTACTTC.

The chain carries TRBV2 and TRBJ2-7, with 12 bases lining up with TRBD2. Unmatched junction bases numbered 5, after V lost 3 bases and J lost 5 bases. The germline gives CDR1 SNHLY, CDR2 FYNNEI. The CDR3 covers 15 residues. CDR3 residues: CASSDRLAGVHEQYF. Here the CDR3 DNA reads TGTGCCAGCAGTGATAGACTAGCGGGAGTTCACGAGCAGTACTTC.

The CDR3 nucleotides are TGCGCCAGCAGCCAAGATATGGCGGGAAACACTGAAGCTTTCTTT. This sequence encodes CASSQDMAGNTEAFF. The V call is TRBV4-1, the J call TRBJ1-1; D is undetermined. The V gene's germline CDR1 is MGHRA and CDR2 YSYEKL. V lost 0 bases and J lost 2, with 10 bases in between. The CDR3 has 15 residues.

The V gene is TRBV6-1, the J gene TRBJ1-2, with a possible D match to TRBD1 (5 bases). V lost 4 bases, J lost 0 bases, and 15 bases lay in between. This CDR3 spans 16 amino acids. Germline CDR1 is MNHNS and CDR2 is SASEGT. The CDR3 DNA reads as TGTGCCAGCAGTGGCGGGGGTATCGAAACTAACTATGGCTACACCTTC. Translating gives CASSGGGIETNYGYTF.

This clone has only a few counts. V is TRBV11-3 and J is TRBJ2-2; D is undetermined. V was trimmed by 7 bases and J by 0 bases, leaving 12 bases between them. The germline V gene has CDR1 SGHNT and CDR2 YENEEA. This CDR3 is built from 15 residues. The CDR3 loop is CASTRRGANTGELFF. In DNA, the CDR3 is TGTGCCAGCACCCGGAGAGGAGCGAACACCGGGGAGCTGTTTTTT. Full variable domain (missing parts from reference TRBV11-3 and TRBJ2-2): EAGVVQSPRYKIIEKKQPVAFWCNPISGHNTLYWYLQNLGQGPELLIRYENEEAVDDSQLPKDRFSAERLKGVDSTLKIQPAELGDSAVYLCASTRRGANTGELFFGEGSRLTVL.

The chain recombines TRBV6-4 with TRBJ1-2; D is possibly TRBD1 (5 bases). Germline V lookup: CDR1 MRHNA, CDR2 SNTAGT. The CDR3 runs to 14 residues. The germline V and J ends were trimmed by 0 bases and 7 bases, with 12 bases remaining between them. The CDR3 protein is CASSDSPGSVGYTF. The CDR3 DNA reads TGTGCCAGCAGTGACTCGCCAGGGTCGGTTGGCTACACCTTC.

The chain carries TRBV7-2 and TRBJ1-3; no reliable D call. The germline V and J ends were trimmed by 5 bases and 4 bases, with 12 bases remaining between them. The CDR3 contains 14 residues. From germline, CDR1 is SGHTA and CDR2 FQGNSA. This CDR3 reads CASSQGSGGNTIYF. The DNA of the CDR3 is TGTGCCAGCAGCCAAGGATCTGGAGGAAACACCATATATTTT.

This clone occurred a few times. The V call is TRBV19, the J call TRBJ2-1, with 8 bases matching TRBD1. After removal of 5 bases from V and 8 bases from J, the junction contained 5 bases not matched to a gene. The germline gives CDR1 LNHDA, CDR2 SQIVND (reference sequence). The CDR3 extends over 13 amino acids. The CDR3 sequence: CASSFGQGDEQFF. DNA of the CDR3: TGTGCCAGTAGTTTTGGACAGGGCGATGAGCAGTTCTTC.

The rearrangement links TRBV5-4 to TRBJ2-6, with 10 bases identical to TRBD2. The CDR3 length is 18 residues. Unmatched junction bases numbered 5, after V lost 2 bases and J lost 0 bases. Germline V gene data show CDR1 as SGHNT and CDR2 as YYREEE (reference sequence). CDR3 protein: CASSFGTSVYSGANVLTF. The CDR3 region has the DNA TGTGCCAGCAGCTTCGGGACTAGCGTCTACTCTGGGGCCAACGTCCTGACTTTC.

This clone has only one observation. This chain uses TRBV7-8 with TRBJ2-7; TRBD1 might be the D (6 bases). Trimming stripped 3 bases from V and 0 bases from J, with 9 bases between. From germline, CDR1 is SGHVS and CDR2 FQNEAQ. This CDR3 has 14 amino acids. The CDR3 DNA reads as TGTGCCAGCAGCTTGTTAGGGGGCTCCTACGAGCAGTACTTC. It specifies CASSLLGGSYEQYF. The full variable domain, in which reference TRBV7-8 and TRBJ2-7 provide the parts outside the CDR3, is GAGVSQSPRYKVAKRGQDVALRCDPISGHVSLFWYQQALGQGPEFLTYFQNEAQLDKSGLPSDRFFAERPEGSVSTLKIQRTQQEDSAVYLCASSLLGGSYEQYFGPGTRLTVT.

The CDR3 spells CASSLVVDSPNTGELFF. Here the CDR3 DNA reads TGTGCCAGCAGCTTGGTGGTCGACAGCCCGAACACCGGGGAGCTGTTTTTT. This chain joins TRBV5-8 and TRBJ2-2; D may be TRBD1 (5 bases). V was cut by 0 bases and J by 0 bases, with 12 bases left in between. Germline V gene lookup returns CDR1 SGHTS and CDR2 YDEGEE. This CDR3 contains 17 residues.

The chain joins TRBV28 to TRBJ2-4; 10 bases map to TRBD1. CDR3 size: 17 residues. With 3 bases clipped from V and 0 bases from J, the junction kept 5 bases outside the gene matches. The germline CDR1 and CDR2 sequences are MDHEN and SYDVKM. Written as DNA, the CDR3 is TGTGCCAGCAGTTTGGACAGGGGGACGGTAGCCAAAAACATTCAGTACTTC. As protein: CASSLDRGTVAKNIQYF.

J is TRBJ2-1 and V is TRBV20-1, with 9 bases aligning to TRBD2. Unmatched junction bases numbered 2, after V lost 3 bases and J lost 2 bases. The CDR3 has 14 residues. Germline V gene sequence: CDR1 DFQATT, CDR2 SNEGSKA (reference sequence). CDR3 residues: CSASGGGAYNEQFF. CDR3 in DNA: TGCAGTGCTAGTGGCGGGGGGGCCTACAATGAGCAGTTCTTC.

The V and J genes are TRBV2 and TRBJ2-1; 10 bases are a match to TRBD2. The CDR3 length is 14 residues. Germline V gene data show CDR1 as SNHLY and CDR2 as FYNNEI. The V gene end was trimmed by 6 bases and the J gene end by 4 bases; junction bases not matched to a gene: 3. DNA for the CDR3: TGTGCCAGCAGACCTAGCGGGGGTTACAATGAGCAGTTCTTC. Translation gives CASRPSGGYNEQFF.

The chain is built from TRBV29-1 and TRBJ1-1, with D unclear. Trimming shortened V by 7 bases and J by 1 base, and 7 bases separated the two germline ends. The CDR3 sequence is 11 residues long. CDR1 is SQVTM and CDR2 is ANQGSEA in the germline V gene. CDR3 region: CSALKNTEAFF. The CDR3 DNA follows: TGCAGCGCGCTTAAGAACACTGAAGCTTTCTTT.

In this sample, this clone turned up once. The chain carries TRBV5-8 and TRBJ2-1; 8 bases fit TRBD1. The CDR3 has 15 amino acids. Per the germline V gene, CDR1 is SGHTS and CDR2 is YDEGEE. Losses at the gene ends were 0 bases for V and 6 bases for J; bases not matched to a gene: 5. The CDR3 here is CASSLGQGALNEQFF. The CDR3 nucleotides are TGTGCCAGCAGCTTGGGGCAGGGGGCCCTCAATGAGCAGTTCTTC.

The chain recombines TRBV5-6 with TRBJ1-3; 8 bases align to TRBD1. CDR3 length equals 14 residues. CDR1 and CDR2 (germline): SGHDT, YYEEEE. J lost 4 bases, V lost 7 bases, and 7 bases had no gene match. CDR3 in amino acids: CASELDRVGNTIYF. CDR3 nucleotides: TGTGCCAGCGAACTGGACAGGGTAGGAAACACCATATATTTT.

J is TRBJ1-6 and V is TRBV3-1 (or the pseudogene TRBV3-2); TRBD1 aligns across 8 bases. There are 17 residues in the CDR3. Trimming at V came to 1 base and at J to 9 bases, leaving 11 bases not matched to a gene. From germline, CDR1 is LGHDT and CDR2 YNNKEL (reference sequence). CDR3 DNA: TGTGCCAGCAGCCAAGCAGCCGTCAGGGGGCAAGTTTCACCCCTCCACTTT. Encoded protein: CASSQAAVRGQVSPLHF.

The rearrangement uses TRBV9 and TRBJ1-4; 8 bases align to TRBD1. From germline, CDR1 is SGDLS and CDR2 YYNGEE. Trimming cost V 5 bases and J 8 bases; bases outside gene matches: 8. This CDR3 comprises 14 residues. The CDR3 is CASSGTGAGEKLFF. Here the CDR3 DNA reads TGTGCCAGCAGTGGGACAGGAGCGGGCGAAAAACTGTTTTTT.

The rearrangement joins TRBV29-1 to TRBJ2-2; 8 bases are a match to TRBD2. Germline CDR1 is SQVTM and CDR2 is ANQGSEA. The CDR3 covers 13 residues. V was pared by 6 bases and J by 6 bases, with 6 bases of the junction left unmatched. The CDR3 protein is CSVYREGPGELFF. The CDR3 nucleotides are TGCAGCGTGTACCGGGAGGGCCCCGGGGAGCTGTTTTTT.

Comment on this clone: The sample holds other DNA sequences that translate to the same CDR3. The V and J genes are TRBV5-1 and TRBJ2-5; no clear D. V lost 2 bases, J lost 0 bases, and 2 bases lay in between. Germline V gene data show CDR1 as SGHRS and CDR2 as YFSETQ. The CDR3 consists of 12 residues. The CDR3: CASSFNQETQYF. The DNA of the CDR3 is TGCGCCAGCAGCTTTAACCAAGAGACCCAGTACTTC.

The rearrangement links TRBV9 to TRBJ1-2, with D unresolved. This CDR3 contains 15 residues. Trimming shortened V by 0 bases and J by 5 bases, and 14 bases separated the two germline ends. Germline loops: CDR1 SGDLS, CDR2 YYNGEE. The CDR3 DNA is TGTGCCAGCAGCGTAGAGGCTTATGGACGGTATGGCTACACCTTC. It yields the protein CASSVEAYGRYGYTF.

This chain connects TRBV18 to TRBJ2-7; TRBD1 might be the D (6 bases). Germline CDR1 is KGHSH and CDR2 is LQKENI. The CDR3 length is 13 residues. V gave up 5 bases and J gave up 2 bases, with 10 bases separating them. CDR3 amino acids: CASSDGQTYEQYF. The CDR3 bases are TGTGCCAGCTCAGACGGACAGACCTACGAGCAGTACTTC.

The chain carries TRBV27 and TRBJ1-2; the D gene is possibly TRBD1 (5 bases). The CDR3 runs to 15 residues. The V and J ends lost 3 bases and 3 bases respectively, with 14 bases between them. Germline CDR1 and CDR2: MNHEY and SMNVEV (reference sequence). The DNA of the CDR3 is TGTGCCAGCAGTTTTATCGGGGGGAAGGACTATGGCTACACCTTC. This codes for CASSFIGGKDYGYTF.

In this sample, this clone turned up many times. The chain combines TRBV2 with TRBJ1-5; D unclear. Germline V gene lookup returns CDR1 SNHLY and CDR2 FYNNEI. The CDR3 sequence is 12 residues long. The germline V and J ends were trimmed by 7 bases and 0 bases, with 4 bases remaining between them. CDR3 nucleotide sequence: TGTGCCAGCACGTATAGCAATCAGCCCCAGCATTTT. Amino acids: CASTYSNQPQHF.

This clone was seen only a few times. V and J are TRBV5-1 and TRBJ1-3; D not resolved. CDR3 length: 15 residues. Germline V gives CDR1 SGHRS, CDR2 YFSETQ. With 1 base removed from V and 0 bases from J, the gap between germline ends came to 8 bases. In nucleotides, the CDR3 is TGCGCCAGCAGCTTGTGGGCTGCCTCTGGAAACACCATATATTTT. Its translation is CASSLWAASGNTIYF.

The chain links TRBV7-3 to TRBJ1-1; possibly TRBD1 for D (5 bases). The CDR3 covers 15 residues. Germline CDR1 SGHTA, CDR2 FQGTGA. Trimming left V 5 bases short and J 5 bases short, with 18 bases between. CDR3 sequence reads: CASSPGGSVGTEAFF. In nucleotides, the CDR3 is TGTGCCAGCAGCCCCGGGGGGTCAGTGGGGACTGAAGCTTTCTTT.

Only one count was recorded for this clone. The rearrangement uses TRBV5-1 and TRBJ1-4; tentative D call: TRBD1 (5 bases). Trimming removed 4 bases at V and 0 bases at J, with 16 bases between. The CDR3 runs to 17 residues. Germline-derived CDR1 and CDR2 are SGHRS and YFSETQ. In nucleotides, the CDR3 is TGCGCCAGCAGCCCGTCTACAGGAGGTGCAACTAATGAAAAACTGTTTTTT. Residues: CASSPSTGGATNEKLFF.

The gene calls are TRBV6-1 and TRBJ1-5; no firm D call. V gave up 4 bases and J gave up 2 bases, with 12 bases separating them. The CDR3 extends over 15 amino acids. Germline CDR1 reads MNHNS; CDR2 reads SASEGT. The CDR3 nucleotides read TGTGCCAGCAGTGCCGAGCCGGCCGGCAATCAGCCCCAGCATTTT. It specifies CASSAEPAGNQPQHF.

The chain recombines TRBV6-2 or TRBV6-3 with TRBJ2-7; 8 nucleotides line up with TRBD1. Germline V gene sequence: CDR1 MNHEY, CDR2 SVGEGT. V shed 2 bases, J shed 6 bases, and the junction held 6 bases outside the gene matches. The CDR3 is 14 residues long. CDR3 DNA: TGTGCCAGCAGTTACCCGCAGGACAGGGCCGAGCAGTACTTC. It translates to CASSYPQDRAEQYF.

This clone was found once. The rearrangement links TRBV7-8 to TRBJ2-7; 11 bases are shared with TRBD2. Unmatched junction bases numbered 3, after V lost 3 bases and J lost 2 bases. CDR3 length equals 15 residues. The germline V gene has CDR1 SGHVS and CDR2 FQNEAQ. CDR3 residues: CASSLGLAVTYEQYF. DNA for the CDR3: TGTGCCAGCAGCTTGGGACTAGCGGTTACCTACGAGCAGTACTTC.

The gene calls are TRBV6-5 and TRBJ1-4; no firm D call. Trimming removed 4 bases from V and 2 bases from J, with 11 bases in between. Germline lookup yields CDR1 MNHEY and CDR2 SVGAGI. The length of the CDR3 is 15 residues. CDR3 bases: TGTGCCAGCAGTTCGTCCCTAGGGACTAATGAAAAACTGTTTTTT. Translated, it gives CASSSSLGTNEKLFF.